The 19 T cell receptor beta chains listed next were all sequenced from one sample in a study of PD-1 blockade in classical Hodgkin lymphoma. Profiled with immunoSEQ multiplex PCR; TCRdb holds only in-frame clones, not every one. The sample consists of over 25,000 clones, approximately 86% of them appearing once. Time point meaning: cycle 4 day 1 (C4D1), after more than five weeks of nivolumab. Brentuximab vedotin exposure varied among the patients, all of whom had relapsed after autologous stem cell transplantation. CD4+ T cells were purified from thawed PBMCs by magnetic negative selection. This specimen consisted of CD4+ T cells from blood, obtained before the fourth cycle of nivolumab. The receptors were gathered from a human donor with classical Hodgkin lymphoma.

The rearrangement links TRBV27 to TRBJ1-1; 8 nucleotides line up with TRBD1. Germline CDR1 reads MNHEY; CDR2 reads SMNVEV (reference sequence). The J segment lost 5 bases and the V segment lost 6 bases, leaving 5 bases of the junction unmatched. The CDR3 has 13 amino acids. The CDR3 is CASRRTGLTEAFF. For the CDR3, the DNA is TGTGCCAGCAGACGGACAGGGCTTACTGAAGCTTTCTTT.

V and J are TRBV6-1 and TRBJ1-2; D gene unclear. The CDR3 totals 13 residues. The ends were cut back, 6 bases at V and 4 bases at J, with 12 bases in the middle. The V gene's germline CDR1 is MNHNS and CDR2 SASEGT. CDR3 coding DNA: TGTGCCAGCAGGTTGGGCGTGGGCTATGGCTACACCTTC. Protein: CASRLGVGYGYTF.

DNA for the CDR3: TGTGCCAGCACCGACGGAAAACAAGAGACCCAGTACTTC. The encoded protein is CASTDGKQETQYF. This chain joins TRBV9 and TRBJ2-5; D ambiguous. This CDR3 is 13 amino acids long. Germline CDR1 is SGDLS and CDR2 is YYNGEE. V lost 6 bases and J lost 2, with 11 bases in between. The whole variable domain, remainder taken from reference TRBV9 and TRBJ2-5, is DSGVTQTPKHLITATGQRVTLRCSPRSGDLSVYWYQQSLDQGLQFLIQYYNGEERAKGNILERFSAQQFPDLHSELNLSSLELGDSALYFCASTDGKQETQYFGPGTRLLVL.

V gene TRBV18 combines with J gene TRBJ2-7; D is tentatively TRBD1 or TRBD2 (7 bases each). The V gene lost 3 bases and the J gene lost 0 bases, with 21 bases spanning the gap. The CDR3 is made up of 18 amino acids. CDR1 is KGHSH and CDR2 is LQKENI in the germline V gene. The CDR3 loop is CASSPTGPGAGSSYEQYF. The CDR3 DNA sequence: TGTGCCAGCTCACCGACAGGGCCTGGAGCGGGATCCTCCTACGAGCAGTACTTC.

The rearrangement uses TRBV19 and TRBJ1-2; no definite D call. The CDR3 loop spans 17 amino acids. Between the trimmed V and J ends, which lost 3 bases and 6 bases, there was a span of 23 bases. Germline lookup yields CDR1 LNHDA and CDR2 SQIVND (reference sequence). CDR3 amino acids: CASSIFLTPVGSDGYTF. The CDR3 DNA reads TGTGCCAGTAGTATTTTCCTAACACCGGTGGGCTCGGATGGCTACACCTTC.

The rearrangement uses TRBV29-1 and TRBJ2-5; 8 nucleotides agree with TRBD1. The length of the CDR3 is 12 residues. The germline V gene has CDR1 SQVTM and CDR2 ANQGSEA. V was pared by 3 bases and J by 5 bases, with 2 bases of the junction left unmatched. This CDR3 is CSVDRGRETQYF. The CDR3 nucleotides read TGCAGCGTTGACAGGGGGCGGGAGACCCAGTACTTC.

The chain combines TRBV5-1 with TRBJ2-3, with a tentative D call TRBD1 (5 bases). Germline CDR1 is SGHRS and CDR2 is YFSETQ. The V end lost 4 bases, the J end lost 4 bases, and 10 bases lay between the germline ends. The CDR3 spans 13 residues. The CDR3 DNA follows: TGCGCCAGCAGCCCTCAGGGTGCAGATACGCAGTATTTT. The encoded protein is CASSPQGADTQYF.

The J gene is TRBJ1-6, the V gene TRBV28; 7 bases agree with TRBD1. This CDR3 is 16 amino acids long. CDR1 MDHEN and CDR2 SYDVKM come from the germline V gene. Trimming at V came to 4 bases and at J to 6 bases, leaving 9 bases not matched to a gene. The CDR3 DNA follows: TGTGCCAGCAGTTCTCGACAGGGACGAGTTAATTCACCCCTCCACTTT. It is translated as CASSSRQGRVNSPLHF.

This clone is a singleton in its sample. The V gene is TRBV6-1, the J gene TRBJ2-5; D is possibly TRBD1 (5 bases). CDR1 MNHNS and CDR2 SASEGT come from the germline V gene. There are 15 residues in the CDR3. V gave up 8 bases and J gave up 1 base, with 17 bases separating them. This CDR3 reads CASGSRQTVQETQYF. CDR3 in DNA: TGTGCCAGCGGGTCTCGACAGACCGTCCAAGAGACCCAGTACTTC.

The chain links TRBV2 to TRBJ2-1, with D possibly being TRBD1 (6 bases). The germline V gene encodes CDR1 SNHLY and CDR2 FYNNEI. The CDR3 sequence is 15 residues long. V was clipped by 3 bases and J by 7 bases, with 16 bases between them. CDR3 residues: CASSEARARGNEQFF. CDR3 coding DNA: TGTGCCAGCAGTGAGGCCCGGGCCAGGGGTAATGAGCAGTTCTTC.

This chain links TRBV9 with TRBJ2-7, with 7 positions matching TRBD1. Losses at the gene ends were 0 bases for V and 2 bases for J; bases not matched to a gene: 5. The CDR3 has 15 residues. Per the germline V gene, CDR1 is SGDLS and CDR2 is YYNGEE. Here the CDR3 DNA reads TGTGCCAGCAGCGTAGACTTAGGACAGGCCTACGAGCAGTACTTC. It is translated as CASSVDLGQAYEQYF.

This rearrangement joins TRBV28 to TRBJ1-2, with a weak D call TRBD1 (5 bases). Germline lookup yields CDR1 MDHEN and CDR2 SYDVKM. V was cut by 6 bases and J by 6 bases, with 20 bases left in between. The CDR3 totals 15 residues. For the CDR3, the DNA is TGTGCCAGCAGGGGCAGCGGGGGAGGGATGAATGGCTACACCTTC. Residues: CASRGSGGGMNGYTF.

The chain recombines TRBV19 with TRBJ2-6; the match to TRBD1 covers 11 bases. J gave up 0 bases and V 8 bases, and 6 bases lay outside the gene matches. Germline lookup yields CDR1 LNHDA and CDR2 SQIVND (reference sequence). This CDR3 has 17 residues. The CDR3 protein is CASHGTGGYSGANVLTF. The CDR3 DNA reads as TGTGCCAGTCACGGGACAGGGGGTTACTCTGGGGCCAACGTCCTGACTTTC.

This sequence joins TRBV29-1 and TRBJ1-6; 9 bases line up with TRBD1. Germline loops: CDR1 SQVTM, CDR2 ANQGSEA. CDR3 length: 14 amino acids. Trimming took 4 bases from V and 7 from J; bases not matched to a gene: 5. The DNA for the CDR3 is TGCAGCGTTGCGTCCGGGACAGGGAATTCACCCCTCCACTTT. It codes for CSVASGTGNSPLHF.

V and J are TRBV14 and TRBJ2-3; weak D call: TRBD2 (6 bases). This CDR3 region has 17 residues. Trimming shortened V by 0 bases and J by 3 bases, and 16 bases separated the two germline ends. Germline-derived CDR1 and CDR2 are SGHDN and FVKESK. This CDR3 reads CASSQEAGLGKTDTQYF. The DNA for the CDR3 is TGTGCCAGCAGCCAAGAGGCGGGACTTGGGAAAACAGATACGCAGTATTTT. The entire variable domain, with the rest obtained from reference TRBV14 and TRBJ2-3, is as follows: EAGVTQFPSHSVIEKGQTVTLRCDPISGHDNLYWYRRVMGKEIKFLLHFVKESKQDESGMPNNRFLAERTGGTYSTLKVQPAELEDSGVYFCASSQEAGLGKTDTQYFGPGTRLTVL.

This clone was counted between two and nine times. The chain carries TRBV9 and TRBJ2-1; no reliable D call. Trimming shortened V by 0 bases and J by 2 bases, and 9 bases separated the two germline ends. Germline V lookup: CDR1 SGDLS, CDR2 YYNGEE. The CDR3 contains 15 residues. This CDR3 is CASSVEASPYNEQFF. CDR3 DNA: TGTGCCAGCAGCGTAGAGGCTAGTCCCTACAATGAGCAGTTCTTC.

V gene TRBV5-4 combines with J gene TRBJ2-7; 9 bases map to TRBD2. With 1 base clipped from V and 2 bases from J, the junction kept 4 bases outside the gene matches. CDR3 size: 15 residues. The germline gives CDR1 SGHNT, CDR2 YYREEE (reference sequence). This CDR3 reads CASSLLSSGTYEQYF. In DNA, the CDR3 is TGTGCCAGCAGCTTGTTGTCTAGCGGGACCTACGAGCAGTACTTC. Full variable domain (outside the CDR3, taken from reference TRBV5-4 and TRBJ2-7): ETGVTQSPTHLIKTRGQQVTLRCSSQSGHNTVSWYQQALGQGPQFIFQYYREEENGRGNFPPRFSGLQFPNYSSELNVNALELDDSALYLCASSLLSSGTYEQYFGPGTRLTVT.

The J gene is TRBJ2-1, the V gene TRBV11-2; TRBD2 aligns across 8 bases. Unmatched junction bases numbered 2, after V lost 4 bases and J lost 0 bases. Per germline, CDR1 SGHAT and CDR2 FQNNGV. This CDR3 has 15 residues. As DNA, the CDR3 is TGTGCCAGCAGCTCGGGGGGGGTCTCCTACAATGAGCAGTTCTTC. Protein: CASSSGGVSYNEQFF.

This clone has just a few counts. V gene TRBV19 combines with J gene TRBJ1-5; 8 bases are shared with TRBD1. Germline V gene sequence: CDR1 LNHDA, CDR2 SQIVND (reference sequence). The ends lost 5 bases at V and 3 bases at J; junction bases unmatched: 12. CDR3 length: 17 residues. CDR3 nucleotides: TGTGCCAGTAGTCCCAGGACAGGGTTCAGTTTCAATCAGCCCCAGCATTTT. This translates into CASSPRTGFSFNQPQHF. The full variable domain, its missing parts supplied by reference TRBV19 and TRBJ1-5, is DGGITQSPKYLFRKEGQNVTLSCEQNLNHDAMYWYRQDPGQGLRLIYYSQIVNDFQKGDIAEGYSVSREKKESFPLTVTSAQKNPTAFYLCASSPRTGFSFNQPQHFGDGTRLSIL.